This TCR beta chain was found in a study of T-cell reconstitution after alpha-beta-depleted transplantation in children. Study-level results: Several hundred rapidly expanded clones from non-depleted graft cells reportedly supplied alpha-beta T cells about two months post-transplant. Diversity and T-cell counts at one year after transplant derived mostly from new T cells. High day-60 TCRbeta diversity in some patients came from surviving recipient T cells and thymic progenitors.

Unique molecular identifiers were used in preparing the TCRbeta library. A single record per CDR3 protein comes from TCRdb applying MiXCR to the PCR reads. This table holds about 500,000 distinct CDR3 sequences, about an eighth found once. V dropped 7 bases and J dropped 2; count of bases not matched to a gene: 10. The CDR3 consists of 16 residues. The germline V gene has CDR1 MNHEY and CDR2 SMNVEV (reference sequence). This clonotype has just a few counts. Antigen unknown. The sample here was PBMCs, mostly from graft donor cells, taken 180 days after TCRalphabeta/CD19-depleted stem cell transplant. The chain has TRBV27 and TRBJ2-1, with 8 bases lining up with TRBD2. This TCR was recovered from a female patient between 2 and 15 years old who had a stem cell transplant for aplastic anemia, so the T cells may come from the graft donor. For the CDR3, the DNA is TGTGCCAGCACCTCAGTCCCCGGGAGGGCCTACAATGAGCAGTTCTTC. This codes for CASTSVPGRAYNEQFF.